The source of this T cell receptor (beta chain) is a study of regulatory T cells in long-lasting Graves disease. Study outcomes and limitations: Having only a small sample size may have limited accuracy.

The CDR3 is 15 amino acids. From germline, CDR1 is SEHNR and CDR2 FQNEAQ (reference sequence). As to this clonotype: Its target is unknown. Being one base from a much bigger clone, this may be a read error.

Time point in this sample: persistent/refractory GD, antithyroid drugs over 5 years with positive TRAb. PBMC-extracted RNA yielded the TCR library. CDR3 regions were amplified by Arm-PCR using iRepertoire HTBI primers to build TCR beta libraries. Under the authors' procedure: Across the samples, identification revealed 50 to 80 TRBV and some 14 TRBJ segments. TCRdb reanalysed the multiplex PCR reads using MiXCR and keeps one entry per CDR3 protein. The authors' filters were not applied to this entry. The table lists about 430,000 distinct CDR3 sequences, approximately 22% of them singletons. The chain links TRBV7-9 to TRBJ2-5; D gene uncertain. The sample in question was peripheral blood mononuclear cells (PBMCs), obtained when the disease was refractory, from a patient treated with antithyroid drugs. This clonotype was sampled from a female donor with Graves disease. CDR3 coding DNA: TGTGCCATCAGCTTAGTGGGCAGACTGCAAGAGACCCAGTACTTC. Translated, it gives CAISLVGRLQETQYF.